This T cell receptor (beta chain) was identified in a study of shared clonotypes between healthy human individuals. Study outcomes and limitations: Exclusively blood specimens were collected; tissue repertoires likely differ.

Trimming removed 8 bases at V and 2 bases at J, with 16 bases between. The CDR3 is made up of 16 amino acids. The V gene's germline CDR1 is KGHSH and CDR2 LQKENI. Only in-frame clones appear in the TCRdb table, and some are missing; sequencing was by immunoSEQ multiplex PCR. The data show some 1.5 million clones, 95% to 99% seen once. About this clone itself: Antigen specificity is unknown.

The receptor's source is a young man in good health. Sequenced sample: naive CD4+ T cells sorted from blood. Documented subset: CD45RA+ positively selected. The rearrangement joins TRBV18 to TRBJ2-6, with D possibly called TRBD1 or TRBD2 (5 bases each). DNA for the CDR3: TGTGCCAGCATAGGGACGGGTGGTCCTGGGGCCAACGTCCTGACTTTC. It translates to CASIGTGGPGANVLTF. The variable domain in full, with the rest retrieved from reference TRBV18 and TRBJ2-6, is NAGVMQNPRHLVRRRGQEARLRCSPMKGHSHVYWYRQLPEEGLKFMVYLQKENIIDESGMPKERFSAEFPKEGPSILRIQQVVRGDSAAYFCASIGTGGPGANVLTFGAGSRLTVL.